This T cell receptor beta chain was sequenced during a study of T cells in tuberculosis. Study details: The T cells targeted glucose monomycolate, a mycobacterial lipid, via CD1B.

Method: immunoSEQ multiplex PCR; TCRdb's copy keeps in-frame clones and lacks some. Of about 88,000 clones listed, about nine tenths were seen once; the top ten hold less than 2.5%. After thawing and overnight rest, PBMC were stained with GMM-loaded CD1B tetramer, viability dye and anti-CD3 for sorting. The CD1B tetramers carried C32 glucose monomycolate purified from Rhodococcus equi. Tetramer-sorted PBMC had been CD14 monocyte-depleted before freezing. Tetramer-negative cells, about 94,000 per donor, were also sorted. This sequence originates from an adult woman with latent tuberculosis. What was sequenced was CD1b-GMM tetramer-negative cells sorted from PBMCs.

The CDR3 nucleotides are TGTGCCAGCTCCGGCCTGATAAGACGGGACATGAACACTGAAGCTTTCTTT. It specifies CASSGLIRRDMNTEAFF. The rearrangement joins TRBV28 to TRBJ1-1, with a possible D match to TRBD1 (6 bases). The CDR3 is 17 amino acids. The ends were cut back, 8 bases at V and 0 bases at J, with 22 bases in the middle. Germline V CDR1 and CDR2: MDHEN, SYDVKM. Combining the CDR3 with reference TRBV28 and TRBJ1-1 gives the whole variable domain DVKVTQSSRYLVKRTGEKVFLECVQDMDHENMFWYRQDPGLGLRLIYFSYDVKMKEKGDIPEGYSVSREKKERFSLILESASTNQTSMYLCASSGLIRRDMNTEAFFGQGTRLTVV.